The source of this T cell receptor beta chain is a study of read filtering for tumor transcriptome and immune sequencing. In the study overall: Mean patient age was approximately 66 years, range roughly 40 to 80; approximately 18 male, 14 female. DNase treatment preceded whole-transcriptome library preparation. RNA-seq yielded only roughly 75 to 1273 TCR reads, IR-seq about 4 to 10.27 million.

This clonotype occurred many times. The library was built from about 400 ng RNA with molecular barcoded adaptors for alpha/delta and beta/gamma chains. TCRdb re-called the reads through MiXCR, storing one row per CDR3 protein. In the table there are about 86,000 distinct CDR3 sequences, around an eighth of which are singletons. Every patient had bone marrow sampled while the disease was active. This receptor was taken from a donor aged 40 or over with multiple myeloma. The sample taken for sequencing was a population of CD138-negative cells sorted from bone marrow.

CDR3 bases: TGCGCCAGCAGCTTGGAAGGGTATCAGCCCCAGCATTTT. Protein product: CASSLEGYQPQHF. The chain recombines TRBV5-1 with TRBJ1-5; D not resolved. The CDR3 covers 13 residues. Germline V CDR1 and CDR2: SGHRS, YFSETQ. V was clipped by 0 bases and J by 5 bases, with 6 bases between them.